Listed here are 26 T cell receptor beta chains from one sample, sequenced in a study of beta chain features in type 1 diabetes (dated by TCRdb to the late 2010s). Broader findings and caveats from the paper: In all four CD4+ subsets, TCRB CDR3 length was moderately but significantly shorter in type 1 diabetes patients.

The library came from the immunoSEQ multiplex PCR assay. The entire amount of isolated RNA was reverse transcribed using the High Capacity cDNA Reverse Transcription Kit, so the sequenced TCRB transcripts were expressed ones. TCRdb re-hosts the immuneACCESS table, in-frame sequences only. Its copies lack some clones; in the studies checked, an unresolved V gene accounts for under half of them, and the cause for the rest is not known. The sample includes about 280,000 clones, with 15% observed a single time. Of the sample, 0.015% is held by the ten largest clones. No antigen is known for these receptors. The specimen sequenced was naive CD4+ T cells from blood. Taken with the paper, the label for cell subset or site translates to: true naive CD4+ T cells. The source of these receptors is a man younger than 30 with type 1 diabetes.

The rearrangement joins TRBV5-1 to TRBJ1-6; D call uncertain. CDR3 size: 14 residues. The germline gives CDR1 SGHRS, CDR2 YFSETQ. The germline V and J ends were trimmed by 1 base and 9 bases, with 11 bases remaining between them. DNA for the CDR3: TGCGCCAGCAGCTTGCAGATTTCGGGTTCACCCCTCCACTTT. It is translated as CASSLQISGSPLHF.

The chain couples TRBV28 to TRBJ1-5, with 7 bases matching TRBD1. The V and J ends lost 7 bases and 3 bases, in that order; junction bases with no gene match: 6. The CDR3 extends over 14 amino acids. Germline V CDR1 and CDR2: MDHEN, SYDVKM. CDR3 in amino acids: CASIQGQYNQPQHF. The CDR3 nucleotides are TGTGCCAGCATCCAGGGACAGTACAATCAGCCCCAGCATTTT.

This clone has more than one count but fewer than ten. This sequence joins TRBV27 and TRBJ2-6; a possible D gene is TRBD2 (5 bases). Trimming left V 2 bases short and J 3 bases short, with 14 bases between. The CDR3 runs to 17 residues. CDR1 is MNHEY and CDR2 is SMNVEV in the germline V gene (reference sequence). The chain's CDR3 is CASSLEGRLVGANVLTF. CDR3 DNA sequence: TGTGCCAGCAGTTTAGAGGGCAGGTTGGTTGGGGCCAACGTCCTGACTTTC.

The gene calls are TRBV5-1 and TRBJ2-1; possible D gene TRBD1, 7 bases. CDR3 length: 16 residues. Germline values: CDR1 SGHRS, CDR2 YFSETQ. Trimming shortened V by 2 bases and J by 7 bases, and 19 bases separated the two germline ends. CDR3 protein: CASSLLSSRGENEQFF. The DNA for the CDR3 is TGCGCCAGCAGCTTACTGAGCTCCAGGGGGGAGAATGAGCAGTTCTTC.

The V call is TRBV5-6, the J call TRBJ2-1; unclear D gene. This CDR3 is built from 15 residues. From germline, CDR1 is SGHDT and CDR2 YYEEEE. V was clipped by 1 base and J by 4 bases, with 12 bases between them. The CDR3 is CASSLSTAPYNEQFF. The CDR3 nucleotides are TGTGCCAGCAGCTTGTCTACAGCCCCATACAATGAGCAGTTCTTC.

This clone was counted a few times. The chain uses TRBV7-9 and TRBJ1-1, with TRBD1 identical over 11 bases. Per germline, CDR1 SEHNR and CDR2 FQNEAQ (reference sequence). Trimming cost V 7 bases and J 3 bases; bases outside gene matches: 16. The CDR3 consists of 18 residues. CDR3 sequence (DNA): TGTGCCAGCATAAGCCCGCCGTCGGACAGGGGGCGGGACACTGAAGCTTTCTTT. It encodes CASISPPSDRGRDTEAFF.

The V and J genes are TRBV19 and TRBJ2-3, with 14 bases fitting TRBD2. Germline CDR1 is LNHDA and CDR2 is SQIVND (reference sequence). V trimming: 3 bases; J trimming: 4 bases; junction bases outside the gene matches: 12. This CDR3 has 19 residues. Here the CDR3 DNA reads TGTGCCAGTAGTATTTCAGGGACTAGCGGGAGAGCTATTGCAGATACGCAGTATTTT. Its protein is CASSISGTSGRAIADTQYF.

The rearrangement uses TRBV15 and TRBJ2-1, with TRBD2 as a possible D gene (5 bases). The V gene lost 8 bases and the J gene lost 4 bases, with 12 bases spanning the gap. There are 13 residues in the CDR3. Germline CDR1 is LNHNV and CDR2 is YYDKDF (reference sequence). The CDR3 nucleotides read TGTGCCACCGGGAAGGGAGAGTACAATGAGCAGTTCTTC. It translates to CATGKGEYNEQFF.

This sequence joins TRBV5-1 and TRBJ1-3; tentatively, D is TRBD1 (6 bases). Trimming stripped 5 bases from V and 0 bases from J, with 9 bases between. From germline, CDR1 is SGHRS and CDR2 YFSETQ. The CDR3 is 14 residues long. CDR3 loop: CASRTGYSGNTIYF. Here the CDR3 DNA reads TGCGCCAGCAGGACAGGCTACTCTGGAAACACCATATATTTT.

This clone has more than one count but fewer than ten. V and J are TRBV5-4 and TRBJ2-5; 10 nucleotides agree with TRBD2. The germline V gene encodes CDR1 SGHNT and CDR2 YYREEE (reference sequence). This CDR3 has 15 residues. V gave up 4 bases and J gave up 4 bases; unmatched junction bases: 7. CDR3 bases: TGTGCCAGCAGCCTTAGCGGGGGGCAGGGAGAGACCCAGTACTTC. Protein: CASSLSGGQGETQYF.

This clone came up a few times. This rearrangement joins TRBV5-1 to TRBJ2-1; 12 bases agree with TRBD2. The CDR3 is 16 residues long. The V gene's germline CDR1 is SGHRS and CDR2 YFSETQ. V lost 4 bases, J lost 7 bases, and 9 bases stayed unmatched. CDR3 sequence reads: CASSGYGTSGYNEQFF. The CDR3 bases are TGCGCCAGCAGCGGTTACGGGACTAGCGGGTATAATGAGCAGTTCTTC. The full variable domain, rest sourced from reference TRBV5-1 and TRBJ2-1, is KAGVTQTPRYLIKTRGQQVTLSCSPISGHRSVSWYQQTPGQGLQFLFEYFSETQRNKGNFPGRFSGRQFSNSRSEMNVSTLELGDSALYLCASSGYGTSGYNEQFFGPGTRLTVL.

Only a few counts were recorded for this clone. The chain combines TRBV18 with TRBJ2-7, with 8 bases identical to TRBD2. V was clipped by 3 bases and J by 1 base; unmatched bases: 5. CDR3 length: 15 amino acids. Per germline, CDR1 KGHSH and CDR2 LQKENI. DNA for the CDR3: TGTGCCAGCTCACCTCGGGAGGGCGGTTCCTACGAGCAGTACTTC. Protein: CASSPREGGSYEQYF.

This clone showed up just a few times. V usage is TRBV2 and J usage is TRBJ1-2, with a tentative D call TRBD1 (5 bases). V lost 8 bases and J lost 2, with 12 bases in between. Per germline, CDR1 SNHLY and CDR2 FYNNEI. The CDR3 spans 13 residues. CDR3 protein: CASRRQSNYGYTF. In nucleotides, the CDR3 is TGTGCCAGCCGGCGACAGTCAAACTATGGCTACACCTTC.

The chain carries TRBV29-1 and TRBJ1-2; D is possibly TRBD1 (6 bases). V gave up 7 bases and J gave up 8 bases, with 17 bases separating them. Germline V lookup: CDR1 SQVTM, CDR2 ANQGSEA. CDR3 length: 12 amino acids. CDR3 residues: CSAVTGLRGYTF. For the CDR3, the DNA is TGCAGCGCAGTCACAGGGTTAAGAGGCTACACCTTC. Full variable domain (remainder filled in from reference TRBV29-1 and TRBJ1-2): SAVISQKPSRDICQRGTSLTIQCQVDSQVTMMFWYRQQPGQSLTLIATANQGSEATYESGFVIDKFPISRPNLTFSTLTVSNMSPEDSSIYLCSAVTGLRGYTFGSGTRLTVV.

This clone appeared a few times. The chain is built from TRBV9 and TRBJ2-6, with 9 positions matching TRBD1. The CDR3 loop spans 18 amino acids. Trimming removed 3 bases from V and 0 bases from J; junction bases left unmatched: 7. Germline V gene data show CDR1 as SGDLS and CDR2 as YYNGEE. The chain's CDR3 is CASSALQGQGSGANVLTF. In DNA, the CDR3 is TGTGCCAGCAGCGCCCTCCAGGGACAGGGCTCTGGGGCCAACGTCCTGACTTTC.

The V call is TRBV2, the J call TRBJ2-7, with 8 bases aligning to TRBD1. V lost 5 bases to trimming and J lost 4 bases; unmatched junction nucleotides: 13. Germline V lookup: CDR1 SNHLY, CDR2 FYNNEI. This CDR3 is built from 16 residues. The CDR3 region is CASSQTAGTGPYEQYF. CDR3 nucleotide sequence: TGTGCCAGCAGTCAAACGGCCGGGACAGGACCGTACGAGCAGTACTTC.

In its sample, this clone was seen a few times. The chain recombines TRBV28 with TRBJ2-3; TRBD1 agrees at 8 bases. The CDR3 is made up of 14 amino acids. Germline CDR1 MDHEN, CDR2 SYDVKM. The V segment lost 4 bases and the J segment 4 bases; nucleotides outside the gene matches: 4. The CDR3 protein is CASSSGQVADTQYF. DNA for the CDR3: TGTGCCAGCAGTTCGGGACAGGTGGCAGATACGCAGTATTTT.

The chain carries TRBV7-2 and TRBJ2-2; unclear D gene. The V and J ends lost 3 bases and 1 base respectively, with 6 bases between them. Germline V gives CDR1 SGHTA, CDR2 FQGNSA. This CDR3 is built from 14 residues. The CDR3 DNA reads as TGTGCCAGCAGCTTTCGAGGGAACACCGGGGAGCTGTTTTTT. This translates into CASSFRGNTGELFF.

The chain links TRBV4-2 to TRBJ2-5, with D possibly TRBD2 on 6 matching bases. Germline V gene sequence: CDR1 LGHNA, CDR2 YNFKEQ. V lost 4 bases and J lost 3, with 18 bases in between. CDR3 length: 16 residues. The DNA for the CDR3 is TGTGCCAGCAGCCTAGCACTAGCTCCGAACGAAGAGACCCAGTACTTC. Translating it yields CASSLALAPNEETQYF.

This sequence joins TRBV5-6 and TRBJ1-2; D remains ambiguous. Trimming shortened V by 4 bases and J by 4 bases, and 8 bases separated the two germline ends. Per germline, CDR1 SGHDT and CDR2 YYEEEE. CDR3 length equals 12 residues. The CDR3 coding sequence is TGTGCCAGCAGCCGGGAGTCCTATGGCTACACCTTC. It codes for CASSRESYGYTF.

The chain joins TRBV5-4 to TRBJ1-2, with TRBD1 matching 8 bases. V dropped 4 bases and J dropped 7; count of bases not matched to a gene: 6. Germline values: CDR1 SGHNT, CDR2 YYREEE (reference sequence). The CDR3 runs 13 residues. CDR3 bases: TGTGCCAGCAGCCCGGACAGGGTAGCTGGCTACACCTTC. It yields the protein CASSPDRVAGYTF.

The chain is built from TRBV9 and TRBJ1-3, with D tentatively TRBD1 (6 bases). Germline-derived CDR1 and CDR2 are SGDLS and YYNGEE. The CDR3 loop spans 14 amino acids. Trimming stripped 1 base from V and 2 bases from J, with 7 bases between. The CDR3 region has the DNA TGTGCCAGCAGCGTAAGGACAGCTGGAAACACCATATATTTT. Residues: CASSVRTAGNTIYF. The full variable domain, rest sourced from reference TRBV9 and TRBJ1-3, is DSGVTQTPKHLITATGQRVTLRCSPRSGDLSVYWYQQSLDQGLQFLIQYYNGEERAKGNILERFSAQQFPDLHSELNLSSLELGDSALYFCASSVRTAGNTIYFGEGSWLTVV.

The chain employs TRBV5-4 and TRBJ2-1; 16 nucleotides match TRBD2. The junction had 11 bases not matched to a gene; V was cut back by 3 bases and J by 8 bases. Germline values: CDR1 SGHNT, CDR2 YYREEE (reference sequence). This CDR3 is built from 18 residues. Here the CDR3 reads CASSYNPGLAGGPDEQFF. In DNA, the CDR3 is TGTGCCAGCAGCTATAACCCGGGACTAGCGGGAGGGCCGGATGAGCAGTTCTTC.

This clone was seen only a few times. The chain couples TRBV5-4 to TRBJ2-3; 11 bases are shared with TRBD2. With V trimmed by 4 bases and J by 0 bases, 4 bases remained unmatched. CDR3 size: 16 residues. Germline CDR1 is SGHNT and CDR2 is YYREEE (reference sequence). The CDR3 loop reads CASSRRTSGSTDTQYF. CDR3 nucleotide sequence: TGTGCCAGCAGCCGACGGACTAGCGGGAGCACAGATACGCAGTATTTT.

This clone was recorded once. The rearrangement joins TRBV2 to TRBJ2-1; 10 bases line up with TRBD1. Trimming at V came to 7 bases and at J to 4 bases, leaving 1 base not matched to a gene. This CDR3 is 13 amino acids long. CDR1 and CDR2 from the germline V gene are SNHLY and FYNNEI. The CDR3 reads CASKGQGYNEQFF. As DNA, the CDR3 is TGTGCCAGCAAGGGACAGGGGTACAATGAGCAGTTCTTC.

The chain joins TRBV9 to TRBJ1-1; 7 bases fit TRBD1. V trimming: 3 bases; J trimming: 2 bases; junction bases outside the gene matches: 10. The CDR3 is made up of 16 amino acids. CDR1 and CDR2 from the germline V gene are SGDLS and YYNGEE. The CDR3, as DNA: TGTGCCAGCAGCGCCCGGAAGGGACAGCTTAACACTGAAGCTTTCTTT. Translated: CASSARKGQLNTEAFF.